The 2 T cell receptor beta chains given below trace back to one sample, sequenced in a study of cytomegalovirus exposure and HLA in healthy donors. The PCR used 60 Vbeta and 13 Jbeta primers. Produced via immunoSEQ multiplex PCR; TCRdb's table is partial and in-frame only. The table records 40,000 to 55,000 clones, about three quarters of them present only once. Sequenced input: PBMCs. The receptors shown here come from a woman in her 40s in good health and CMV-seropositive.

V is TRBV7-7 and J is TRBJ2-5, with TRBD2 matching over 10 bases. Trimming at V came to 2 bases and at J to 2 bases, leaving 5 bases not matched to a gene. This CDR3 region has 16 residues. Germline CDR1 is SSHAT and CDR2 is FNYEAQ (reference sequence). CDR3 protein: CASSLSSGGTQETQYF. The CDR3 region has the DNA TGTGCCAGCAGCTTAAGTAGCGGGGGGACACAAGAGACCCAGTACTTC.

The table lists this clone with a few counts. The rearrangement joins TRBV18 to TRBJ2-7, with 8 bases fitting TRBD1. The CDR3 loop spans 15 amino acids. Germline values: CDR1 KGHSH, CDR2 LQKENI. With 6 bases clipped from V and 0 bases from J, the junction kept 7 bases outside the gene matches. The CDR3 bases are TGTGCCAGCTCCCGGGGACAGGCAAGCTCCTACGAGCAGTACTTC. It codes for CASSRGQASSYEQYF.